The 29 T cell receptor beta chains in this list originate from one sample, sequenced in a study of response to subunit inactivated influenza vaccine (dated by TCRdb to 2016 to 2018). Library generation was performed with RT-PCR. For sequencing, an Illumina HiSeq 2500 was employed. TCRdb reworked the public reads: Q25 trimming with fastp, MiXCR clone assembly, productive beta chains retained. Duplicate CDR3 protein sequences are folded into a single record with the most common DNA and genes. This sample is represented by about 540,000 distinct CDR3 sequences; around 21% of them were singletons. The top ten hold roughly 2.8% of the sample. Another study also made use of these data, one on T cells expressing NK-cell markers. From the second report: TCR beta cDNA libraries were prepared using 5'RACE template switching, which introduced a universal primer site and unique molecular identifiers.

The source material was CD4+ T cells sorted from PBMCs, sampled 11 to 12 days after vaccination. These receptors were collected from a man over 45 who received an inactivated influenza vaccine. Donor details come from another sample of the same person, matched by shared clones.

This clonotype has only a few counts. V and J are TRBV15 and TRBJ2-4; tentative D call: TRBD2 (5 bases). Trimming cost V 0 bases and J 6 bases, with 18 bases left between them. This CDR3 contains 17 residues. CDR1 is LNHNV, CDR2 YYDKDF, per germline (reference sequence). The CDR3 DNA reads as TGTGCCACCAGCAGAGATCCCTCGTCCCAACGGGGAAACATTCAGTACTTC. Its protein is CATSRDPSSQRGNIQYF.

This clonotype occurred a few times. The chain employs TRBV3-1 and TRBJ2-2; 8 bases agree with TRBD1. The CDR3 runs 14 residues. Germline CDR1 and CDR2: LGHDT and YNNKEL (reference sequence). Trimming took 1 base from V and 6 from J; bases not matched to a gene: 1. The chain's CDR3 is CASSQGTGSGELFF. For the CDR3, the DNA is TGTGCCAGCAGCCAAGGGACAGGGTCCGGGGAGCTGTTTTTT.

This clonotype was counted ten times or more. This chain uses TRBV28 with TRBJ2-2, with a tentative D call TRBD2 (7 bases). V was shortened by 6 bases and J by 1 base, with 12 bases between the two germline ends. The length of the CDR3 is 15 residues. Per germline, CDR1 MDHEN and CDR2 SYDVKM. The CDR3 spells CASRGGTLNTGELFF. The CDR3 coding sequence is TGTGCCAGCAGGGGGGGGACACTGAACACCGGGGAGCTGTTTTTT. Using reference TRBV28 and TRBJ2-2 for the parts outside the CDR3, the full variable domain is DVKVTQSSRYLVKRTGEKVFLECVQDMDHENMFWYRQDPGLGLRLIYFSYDVKMKEKGDIPEGYSVSREKKERFSLILESASTNQTSMYLCASRGGTLNTGELFFGEGSRLTVL.

The J gene is TRBJ1-1, the V gene TRBV20-1, with a weak D call TRBD1 (5 bases). The CDR3 consists of 13 residues. CDR1 DFQATT and CDR2 SNEGSKA come from the germline V gene (reference sequence). V was clipped by 0 bases and J by 8 bases, with 13 bases between them. CDR3 amino acids: CSARDHSGGEAFF. CDR3 coding DNA: TGCAGTGCTAGAGACCACAGTGGGGGAGAAGCTTTCTTT.

This clonotype has more than one count but fewer than ten. Written as DNA, the CDR3 is TGCGCCAGCAGTTCAGGGACAGCCTCAGATACGCAGTATTTT. Protein: CASSSGTASDTQYF. The chain combines TRBV5-1 with TRBJ2-3; TRBD1 matches 7 bases. This CDR3 spans 14 amino acids. After removal of 5 bases from V and 4 bases from J, the junction contained 7 bases not matched to a gene. Germline V gene lookup returns CDR1 SGHRS and CDR2 YFSETQ. The whole variable domain, filled in from reference TRBV5-1 and TRBJ2-3, reads KAGVTQTPRYLIKTRGQQVTLSCSPISGHRSVSWYQQTPGQGLQFLFEYFSETQRNKGNFPGRFSGRQFSNSRSEMNVSTLELGDSALYLCASSSGTASDTQYFGPGTRLTVL.

This clonotype was counted only a few times. The chain combines TRBV4-3 with TRBJ2-5; possibly TRBD2 for D (5 bases). From germline, CDR1 is LGHNA and CDR2 YSLEER. The V and J ends lost 0 bases and 4 bases respectively, with 12 bases between them. The CDR3 is made up of 15 amino acids. The CDR3 DNA follows: TGCGCCAGCAGCCAAGATCATCGGGGAAGAGAGACCCAGTACTTC. Encoded protein: CASSQDHRGRETQYF.

The V and J genes are TRBV12-3 or TRBV12-4 and TRBJ1-6, with a possible D match to TRBD1 (5 bases). V lost 1 base, J lost 10 bases, and 14 bases lay in between. This CDR3 is built from 15 residues. The CDR3 spells CASSLGAGGGSPLHF. CDR3 bases: TGTGCCAGCAGTTTAGGGGCCGGGGGTGGCTCACCCCTCCACTTT.

This clonotype showed up many times. The chain couples TRBV9 to TRBJ2-1; D is possibly TRBD2 (6 bases). This CDR3 is 15 amino acids long. Germline-derived CDR1 and CDR2 are SGDLS and YYNGEE. The V end lost 4 bases, the J end lost 2 bases, and 13 bases lay between the germline ends. The CDR3 loop reads CASSLSSGAYNEQFF. The DNA of the CDR3 is TGTGCCAGCAGCTTAAGTAGCGGAGCCTACAATGAGCAGTTCTTC.

The chain carries TRBV10-3 and TRBJ2-7, with TRBD2 matching 11 bases. J lost 0 bases, V lost 3 bases, and 4 bases had no gene match. The V gene's germline CDR1 is ENHRY and CDR2 SYGVKD. This CDR3 comprises 16 residues. The CDR3 nucleotides are TGTGCCATCAGTGACCCCGGGACTAGCGGCTCCTACGAGCAGTACTTC. Amino acid sequence: CAISDPGTSGSYEQYF.

The chain has TRBV12-3 or TRBV12-4 and TRBJ2-5, with 13 bases identical to TRBD2. J gave up 14 bases and V 5 bases, and 8 bases lay outside the gene matches. There are 13 residues in the CDR3. CDR3: CASSPGLAGVEYF. Here the CDR3 DNA reads TGTGCCAGCAGTCCCGGACTAGCGGGGGTCGAATACTTC.

The count of this clonotype is one. J is TRBJ1-4 and V is TRBV5-1, with D possibly TRBD1 on 5 matching bases. V lost 0 bases, J lost 5 bases, and 8 bases lay in between. CDR1 and CDR2 from the germline V gene are SGHRS and YFSETQ. The length of the CDR3 is 14 residues. As DNA, the CDR3 is TGCGCCAGCAGCTTGGGACAGCAAAATGAAAAACTGTTTTTT. It specifies CASSLGQQNEKLFF.

This clonotype was observed a few times. CDR3: CASSSAAGGQETQYF. CDR3 nucleotides: TGTGCCAGCAGCTCGGCGGCAGGGGGGCAAGAGACCCAGTACTTC. The genes are TRBV11-3 and TRBJ2-5; possible D gene TRBD1, 7 bases. CDR1 is SGHNT, CDR2 YENEEA, per germline. This CDR3 spans 15 amino acids. Trimming removed 4 bases at V and 2 bases at J, with 14 bases between.

The sample holds a few counts of this clonotype. This chain uses TRBV2 with TRBJ2-3; 7 nucleotides agree with TRBD1. CDR1 is SNHLY, CDR2 FYNNEI, per germline. The CDR3 is made up of 14 amino acids. The trim removed 2 bases at V and 1 base at J, leaving 0 bases unmatched. The CDR3 region is CASSEQGGTDTQYF. The CDR3 coding sequence is TGTGCCAGCAGTGAACAGGGGGGCACAGATACGCAGTATTTT.

The table lists this clonotype with many counts. This rearrangement joins TRBV9 to TRBJ2-3; a weak D match, TRBD2 (6 bases). This CDR3 comprises 12 residues. V was shortened by 0 bases and J by 8 bases, with 7 bases between the two germline ends. CDR1 and CDR2 from the germline V gene are SGDLS and YYNGEE. The CDR3 loop is CASSVEGLTQYF. CDR3 bases: TGTGCCAGCAGCGTAGAGGGACTTACGCAGTATTTT.

CDR3 amino acids: CASSPPMGTEAFF. The DNA of the CDR3 is TGTGCCAGCAGCCCCCCAATGGGCACTGAAGCTTTCTTT. The rearrangement uses TRBV7-9 and TRBJ1-1; unclear D gene. There are 13 residues in the CDR3. Germline lookup yields CDR1 SEHNR and CDR2 FQNEAQ (reference sequence). Trimming removed 5 bases at V and 4 bases at J, with 11 bases between.

This clonotype was picked up a small number of times. The chain carries TRBV2 and TRBJ1-5; 8 bases are a match to TRBD1. Germline CDR1 and CDR2: SNHLY and FYNNEI. This CDR3 spans 14 amino acids. V shed 5 bases and J 6 bases; nucleotides not matched to a gene: 6. The CDR3 is CASSSDREIQPQHF. The CDR3 DNA reads as TGTGCCAGCAGTTCGGACAGGGAAATTCAGCCCCAGCATTTT. The full variable domain, in which reference TRBV2 and TRBJ1-5 provide the parts outside the CDR3, is EPEVTQTPSHQVTQMGQEVILRCVPISNHLYFYWYRQILGQKVEFLVSFYNNEISEKSEIFDDQFSVERPDGSNFTLKIRSTKLEDSAMYFCASSSDREIQPQHFGDGTRLSIL.

The rearrangement uses TRBV7-2 and TRBJ1-1, with D uncertain. The CDR3 runs to 16 residues. The germline V gene has CDR1 SGHTA and CDR2 FQGNSA. Trimming shortened V by 4 bases and J by 5 bases, and 20 bases separated the two germline ends. CDR3 DNA sequence: TGTGCCAGCAGCTACGTGGGTGGACCTCAGATGACTGAAGCTTTCTTT. Translation gives CASSYVGGPQMTEAFF. The complete variable domain, with remaining parts taken from reference TRBV7-2 and TRBJ1-1, reads GAGVSQSPSNKVTEKGKDVELRCDPISGHTALYWYRQSLGQGLEFLIYFQGNSAPDKSGLPSDRFSAERTGGSVSTLTIQRTQQEDSAVYLCASSYVGGPQMTEAFFGQGTRLTVV.

This clonotype was seen ten or more times. The CDR3 DNA sequence: TGTGCCAGCAGTGAATTCTCAGGGGAGGACACCGGGGAGCTGTTTTTT. It is translated as CASSEFSGEDTGELFF. The chain is built from TRBV2 and TRBJ2-2; D is perhaps TRBD1 or TRBD2 (6 bases each). Germline V gene sequence: CDR1 SNHLY, CDR2 FYNNEI. Trimming removed 2 bases at V and 3 bases at J, with 13 bases between. CDR3 size: 16 residues.

This rearrangement joins TRBV12-3 or TRBV12-4 to TRBJ1-4, with D unclear. The CDR3 is made up of 13 amino acids. V lost 8 bases to trimming and J lost 5 bases, with 12 bases between them. The CDR3 DNA reads as TGTGCCAGCCTTTACAGTAACAATGAAAAACTGTTTTTT. Translation: CASLYSNNEKLFF.

This chain's CDR3 is CASSRWTGDYEQYF. The CDR3 coding sequence is TGTGCCAGCAGCCGCTGGACAGGGGACTACGAGCAGTACTTC. This sequence joins TRBV6-1 and TRBJ2-7, with 9 bases fitting TRBD1. CDR1 is MNHNS and CDR2 is SASEGT in the germline V gene. The CDR3 is 14 amino acids. V trimming: 6 bases; J trimming: 3 bases; junction bases outside the gene matches: 6.

The J gene is TRBJ2-1, the V gene TRBV7-2, with D possibly being TRBD2 (5 bases). The germline V gene encodes CDR1 SGHTA and CDR2 FQGNSA. The CDR3 has 15 residues. The V end lost 5 bases, the J end lost 3 bases, and 14 bases lay between the germline ends. The DNA for the CDR3 is TGTGCCAGCAGCGTTAGCGTAATTGACTACAATGAGCAGTTCTTC. It codes for CASSVSVIDYNEQFF.

This clonotype was seen more than once but under ten times. This chain joins TRBV7-2 and TRBJ1-2, with D possibly matching TRBD1 (6 bases). Trimming shortened V by 5 bases and J by 4 bases, and 14 bases separated the two germline ends. CDR3 length: 14 amino acids. Germline lookup yields CDR1 SGHTA and CDR2 FQGNSA. The CDR3 here is CASSIPTGIYGYTF. The CDR3 DNA reads as TGTGCCAGCAGCATCCCGACAGGCATCTATGGCTACACCTTC.

This clonotype turned up a few times. The chain carries TRBV3-1 and TRBJ2-2; D is uncertain. Trimming removed 2 bases at V and 5 bases at J, with 3 bases between. Germline assignment: CDR1 LGHDT and CDR2 YNNKEL (reference sequence). CDR3 length equals 12 residues. The CDR3: CASSQITGELFF. The DNA of the CDR3 is TGTGCCAGCAGCCAAATTACCGGGGAGCTGTTTTTT.

This clonotype was counted only a few times. The chain combines TRBV28 with TRBJ2-7, with TRBD2 matching 7 bases. The trim removed 4 bases at V and 7 bases at J, leaving 4 bases unmatched. The CDR3 runs to 12 residues. Germline CDR1 MDHEN, CDR2 SYDVKM. CDR3: CASSSAGFEQYF. DNA of the CDR3: TGTGCCAGCAGTTCAGCGGGGTTTGAGCAGTACTTC.

The chain links TRBV27 to TRBJ2-3; the D is unclear. Trimming stripped 5 bases from V and 2 bases from J, with 14 bases between. Germline V gene sequence: CDR1 MNHEY, CDR2 SMNVEV (reference sequence). The CDR3 is made up of 15 amino acids. CDR3 sequence: CASSADWTDTDTQYF. CDR3 bases: TGTGCCAGCAGTGCTGACTGGACGGACACAGATACGCAGTATTTT.

This clonotype has just a few counts. The rearrangement uses TRBV11-2 and TRBJ2-3, with 15 bases aligning to TRBD2. There are 18 residues in the CDR3. V was pared by 5 bases and J by 4 bases, with 10 bases of the junction left unmatched. From germline, CDR1 is SGHAT and CDR2 FQNNGV. Here the CDR3 DNA reads TGTGCCAGCAGCGTAGGACTAGCGGGGGGGCTTTCCCCAGATACGCAGTATTTT. Protein product: CASSVGLAGGLSPDTQYF.

The gene calls are TRBV20-1 and TRBJ2-1, with D possibly being TRBD1 or TRBD2 (5 bases each). Trimming left V 1 base short and J 8 bases short, with 15 bases between. The CDR3 is made up of 14 amino acids. The germline V gene encodes CDR1 DFQATT and CDR2 SNEGSKA (reference sequence). The CDR3, as DNA: TGCAGTGCTAGAGTTATAAATGGGGGTGATGAGCAGTTCTTC. Its translation: CSARVINGGDEQFF.

The chain employs TRBV28 and TRBJ1-5; no reliable D call. CDR3 length equals 13 residues. V was trimmed by 1 base and J by 5 bases, leaving 6 bases between them. Germline V lookup: CDR1 MDHEN, CDR2 SYDVKM. In nucleotides, the CDR3 is TGTGCCAGCAGTTTATTGCGGGATCAGCCCCAGCATTTT. This sequence encodes CASSLLRDQPQHF.

This clonotype has a handful of counts. J is TRBJ1-5 and V is TRBV6-1, with D hard to call. Germline CDR1 and CDR2: MNHNS and SASEGT. The CDR3 runs to 14 residues. V shed 5 bases and J shed 0 bases, with 8 bases lying between them. CDR3 region: CASSRENSNQPQHF. The DNA for the CDR3 is TGTGCCAGCAGTCGGGAGAATAGCAATCAGCCCCAGCATTTT.